The present T cell receptor (beta chain) was sequenced within a study of T-cell reconstitution after alpha-beta-depleted transplantation in children. Unique molecular identifiers were built into the TCRbeta library. MiXCR, run by TCRdb on the PCR reads, gives a single entry per CDR3 protein. The repertoire holds a few thousand distinct CDR3 sequences, with over 7.5% as singletons. This clonotype has more than one count but fewer than ten. The antigen is not known. The germline V and J ends were trimmed by 2 bases and 2 bases, with 10 bases remaining between them. CDR1 is SGDLS, CDR2 YYNGEE, per germline. The CDR3 is 14 residues long. The study's findings and limits: There were some patients whose high TCRbeta diversity at day 60 came from surviving recipient T cells and thymic progenitors.

The clonotype comes from a male patient between 2 and 10 years old who had a stem cell transplant for acute lymphoblastic leukemia, so the T cells may come from the graft donor. The material sequenced was PBMCs, mostly from graft donor cells, taken 180 days after TCRalphabeta/CD19-depleted stem cell transplant. The J gene is TRBJ1-1, the V gene TRBV9, with D tentatively TRBD1 (5 bases). CDR3 loop: CASSVRDGNTEAFF. The CDR3 region has the DNA TGTGCCAGCAGCGTCCGGGACGGAAACACTGAAGCTTTCTTT.